The 23 T cell receptor beta chains listed next were all sequenced from one sample in a study of T cells after yellow fever vaccination. Each CDR3 protein is one row after TCRdb ran MiXCR on the 5' RACE reads. The sample yields 620,000 or so distinct CDR3 sequences, approximately 16% seen once. The sequenced sample was PBMCs, obtained 5 days after the first yellow fever vaccination. The receptors shown here come from a man between 18 and 29 years old who received the YFV17D yellow fever vaccine.

This clonotype has more than one count but fewer than ten. The CDR3 loop reads CASSQEWNYGYTF. The DNA of the CDR3 is TGCGCCAGCAGCCAAGAATGGAACTATGGCTACACCTTC. The rearrangement links TRBV4-3 to TRBJ1-2; D is unresolved. The CDR3 has 13 amino acids. CDR1 and CDR2 from the germline V gene are LGHNA and YSLEER. V gave up 0 bases and J gave up 2 bases, with 4 bases separating them.

The V and J genes are TRBV13 and TRBJ2-1; D uncertain. The CDR3 length is 15 residues. V shed 0 bases and J shed 12 bases, with 18 bases lying between them. Per the germline V gene, CDR1 is PRHDT and CDR2 is FYEKMQ (reference sequence). The CDR3 loop is CASSLGSLAALVQFF. In nucleotides, the CDR3 is TGTGCCAGCAGCTTAGGGTCGCTTGCGGCGCTCGTGCAGTTCTTC.

The CDR3 DNA follows: TGTGCCAGCAGCCAAGAGGGTGGGGGATCGAACACCGGGGAGCTGTTTTTT. It yields the protein CASSQEGGGSNTGELFF. The gene calls are TRBV4-2 and TRBJ2-2; D tentatively fits TRBD1 or TRBD2 (5 bases each). Germline-derived CDR1 and CDR2 are LGHNA and YNFKEQ. The CDR3 totals 17 residues. Trimming pared 0 bases from V and 0 bases from J, leaving 11 bases between.

This rearrangement joins TRBV5-5 to TRBJ2-5; 9 bases fit TRBD2. V was pared by 0 bases and J by 5 bases, with 5 bases of the junction left unmatched. Per the germline V gene, CDR1 is SGHKS and CDR2 is YYEKEE (reference sequence). The CDR3 length is 15 residues. CDR3 amino acids: CASSLVSSGGETQYF. In DNA, the CDR3 is TGTGCCAGCAGCTTGGTATCGAGCGGGGGGGAGACCCAGTACTTC.

The gene calls are TRBV25-1 and TRBJ1-4; D uncertain. The CDR3 is made up of 14 amino acids. Trimming removed 3 bases from V and 7 bases from J, with 12 bases in between. The germline gives CDR1 MGHDK, CDR2 SYGVNS. The CDR3 region is CASSDGVFGEKLFF. CDR3 bases: TGTGCCAGCAGTGATGGGGTCTTTGGTGAAAAACTGTTTTTT.

The chain is built from TRBV29-1 and TRBJ2-3; TRBD1 is a possible D gene (5 bases). The CDR3 runs to 12 residues. Trimming cost V 7 bases and J 4 bases, with 12 bases left between them. Germline V gives CDR1 SQVTM, CDR2 ANQGSEA. The CDR3 DNA reads as TGCAGCGCCCGGACCAGGGCAGATACGCAGTATTTT. It encodes CSARTRADTQYF.

This sequence joins TRBV12-3 or TRBV12-4 and TRBJ1-2; D ambiguous. The CDR3 runs to 12 residues. Trimming cost V 5 bases and J 5 bases, with 9 bases left between them. The CDR3 loop reads CASSPFLYGYTF. The CDR3 DNA follows: TGTGCCAGCAGTCCCTTTCTTTATGGCTACACCTTC.

This clonotype was seen a few times. The chain carries TRBV10-3 and TRBJ2-7; D is undetermined. Per the germline V gene, CDR1 is ENHRY and CDR2 is SYGVKD. V was shortened by 1 base and J by 7 bases, with 5 bases between the two germline ends. The CDR3 covers 11 residues. The CDR3: CAISEFGEQYF. CDR3 sequence (DNA): TGTGCCATCAGTGAGTTTGGGGAGCAGTACTTC.

This chain joins TRBV27 and TRBJ2-1; 7 positions match TRBD2. CDR1 is MNHEY, CDR2 SMNVEV, per germline (reference sequence). The CDR3 is 21 residues long. With V trimmed by 1 base and J by 10 bases, 28 bases remained unmatched. DNA for the CDR3: TGTGCCAGCAGTTTATATTTTGTTAGTCTTTCCTCTAGCGGACGGGCGGGGGAGCAGTTCTTC. Its translation: CASSLYFVSLSSSGRAGEQFF.

Worth noting for this clonotype: One junction end disagrees with the germline gene, perhaps due to a read error. The rearrangement links TRBV15 to TRBJ2-2; 8 positions match TRBD1. Per germline, CDR1 LNHNV and CDR2 YYDKDF (reference sequence). This CDR3 spans 19 amino acids. DNA for the CDR3: TGTGCCACCAGCAGAGAAGGGCAGGGGGCAGATTCGAAAACCGGGGAGCTGTTTTTT. Translated, it gives CATSREGQGADSKTGELFF.

This clonotype was observed a few times. The J gene is TRBJ1-2, the V gene TRBV7-9, with a weak D call TRBD1 (5 bases). Between the trimmed V and J ends, which lost 5 bases and 8 bases, there was a span of 12 bases. CDR3 length equals 12 residues. CDR1 SEHNR and CDR2 FQNEAQ come from the germline V gene (reference sequence). CDR3 amino acids: CASSPREGGYTF. Here the CDR3 DNA reads TGTGCCAGCAGCCCCAGGGAAGGAGGCTACACCTTC.

Concerning this clonotype: Sequence at one end of the junction differs from germline and may be a read error. V gene TRBV5-1 combines with J gene TRBJ2-5; the D is unclear. This CDR3 is built from 9 residues. Germline V lookup: CDR1 SGHRS, CDR2 YFSETQ. For the CDR3, the DNA is TGCGCCAGCAGCTTGAGTAGGGTCTTC. It is translated as CASSLSRVF. The entire variable domain, with the rest obtained from reference TRBV5-1 and TRBJ2-5, is as follows: KAGVTQTPRYLIKTRGQQVTLSCSPISGHRSVSWYQQTPGQGLQFLFEYFSETQRNKGNFPGRFSGRQFSNSRSEMNVSTLELGDSALYLCASSLSRVFGPGTRLLVL.

The chain uses TRBV19 and TRBJ2-5; D is ambiguous. Germline V gene sequence: CDR1 LNHDA, CDR2 SQIVND (reference sequence). The CDR3 runs 14 residues. V was cut by 2 bases and J by 2 bases, with 9 bases left in between. This CDR3 is CASSIKLLQETQYF. Written as DNA, the CDR3 is TGTGCCAGTAGTATAAAGCTTCTACAAGAGACCCAGTACTTC.

This clonotype was counted only a few times. This CDR3 is CASSWAGTQETQYF. The CDR3 DNA is TGTGCCAGCAGCTGGGCCGGGACCCAAGAGACCCAGTACTTC. The rearrangement uses TRBV5-5 and TRBJ2-5, with D perhaps assigned TRBD1 or TRBD2 (5 bases each). Germline lookup yields CDR1 SGHKS and CDR2 YYEKEE (reference sequence). The CDR3 length is 14 residues. Deletions cut 3 bases from V and 1 base from J, with 10 bases between. Full variable domain (rest looked up from reference TRBV5-5 and TRBJ2-5): DAGVTQSPTHLIKTRGQQVTLRCSPISGHKSVSWYQQVLGQGPQFIFQYYEKEERGRGNFPDRFSARQFPNYSSELNVNALLLGDSALYLCASSWAGTQETQYFGPGTRLLVL.

This clonotype has only a few counts. One end of the junction varies from germline; a read error may be responsible. The V and J genes are TRBV20-1 and TRBJ2-5, with 11 bases that match TRBD2. This CDR3 is 15 amino acids long. Per the germline V gene, CDR1 is DFQATT and CDR2 is SNEGSKA (reference sequence). For the CDR3, the DNA is TGCAGAGCTAGTATGCCTAGCGGGGGGAGGGAGACCCAGTACTTC. It is translated as CRASMPSGGRETQYF.

V and J are TRBV4-2 and TRBJ2-2; D remains unclear. This CDR3 is built from 16 residues. Germline CDR1 LGHNA, CDR2 YNFKEQ. V lost 4 bases, J lost 3 bases, and 15 bases lay in between. This CDR3 is CASSPDTFKDTGELFF. CDR3 bases: TGTGCCAGCAGCCCCGACACTTTCAAAGACACCGGGGAGCTGTTTTTT.

V is TRBV19 and J is TRBJ2-2; D might be TRBD1 (6 bases). Germline values: CDR1 LNHDA, CDR2 SQIVND (reference sequence). Trimming cost V 6 bases and J 3 bases, with 11 bases left between them. The CDR3 is 14 residues long. CDR3 in amino acids: CASRRYRDTGELFF. In DNA form, the CDR3 reads TGTGCCAGTAGGCGTTACAGGGACACCGGGGAGCTGTTTTTT.

This chain joins TRBV12-5 and TRBJ2-7, with D maybe TRBD2 (5 bases). Germline V CDR1 and CDR2: LGHNT, FRNRAP. Trimming pared 0 bases from V and 4 bases from J, leaving 7 bases between. The CDR3 runs to 13 residues. CDR3 region: CASGLVRGYEQYF. In DNA form, the CDR3 reads TGTGCTAGTGGTTTGGTTCGCGGGTACGAGCAGTACTTC.

The chain has TRBV19 and TRBJ2-7, with 7 bases matching TRBD1. CDR1 and CDR2 (germline): LNHDA, SQIVND (reference sequence). V trimming: 4 bases; J trimming: 6 bases; junction bases outside the gene matches: 6. This CDR3 is 13 amino acids long. DNA of the CDR3: TGTGCCAGTAGTAAGACAGGGTTCGCCGAGCAGTACTTC. The encoded protein is CASSKTGFAEQYF.

This chain uses TRBV6-2 or TRBV6-3 with TRBJ2-2; D assignment may be TRBD1 or TRBD2 (6 bases each). Germline-derived CDR1 and CDR2 are MNHEY and SVGEGT. This CDR3 region has 15 residues. V was shortened by 2 bases and J by 6 bases, with 13 bases between the two germline ends. The CDR3 coding sequence is TGTGCCAGCAGTTACGGGGGGCCTGAGGCCGGGGAGCTGTTTTTT. This codes for CASSYGGPEAGELFF.

The chain recombines TRBV29-1 with TRBJ2-2; unclear D gene. Trimming left V 0 bases short and J 1 base short, with 12 bases between. Per germline, CDR1 SQVTM and CDR2 ANQGSEA. The CDR3 has 16 residues. The CDR3 DNA is TGCAGCGTTGAAGACCCTAATCTCGGGAACACCGGGGAGCTGTTTTTT. Residues: CSVEDPNLGNTGELFF.

This clonotype appeared many times. The chain has TRBV3-1 and TRBJ2-7, with D tentatively TRBD1 or TRBD2 (5 bases each). The CDR3 consists of 14 residues. Trimming pared 5 bases from V and 6 bases from J, leaving 17 bases between. Germline loops: CDR1 LGHDT, CDR2 YNNKEL (reference sequence). The CDR3 sequence is CASSSRFIGAEQYV. CDR3 nucleotides: TGTGCCAGCAGCTCCCGTTTCATCGGGGCCGAGCAGTACGTC.

The V call is TRBV5-5, the J call TRBJ2-7; 8 bases are shared with TRBD1. Germline lookup yields CDR1 SGHKS and CDR2 YYEKEE (reference sequence). This CDR3 is built from 17 residues. V shed 0 bases, J shed 6 bases, and the junction held 14 bases outside the gene matches. CDR3 in amino acids: CASSLGLTGGPFSEQYV. DNA of the CDR3: TGTGCCAGCAGCTTGGGACTCACAGGGGGTCCTTTCTCCGAGCAGTACGTC.